The 20 T cell receptor beta chains in this list originate from one sample, sequenced in a study of response to subunit inactivated influenza vaccine. TCRdb passed the RT-PCR reads through MiXCR, listing each CDR3 protein once. The profile shows 650,000 to 800,000 distinct CDR3 sequences, about 18% of them singletons. This sample comprised PBMCs from blood, obtained more than 4 days after vaccination. All receptors come from a man aged 45-65 years who received an inactivated influenza vaccine.

V usage is TRBV5-1 and J usage is TRBJ1-4; no reliable D call. Germline loops: CDR1 SGHRS, CDR2 YFSETQ. The CDR3 runs to 15 residues. The V end was cut by 5 bases, the J end by 5 bases, with 16 bases between. CDR3 DNA sequence: TGCGCCAGCAGGCTTACTCCTGGTGAAAATGAAAAACTGTTTTTT. It specifies CASRLTPGENEKLFF.

This clonotype was recorded at least ten times. V gene TRBV12-3 or TRBV12-4 combines with J gene TRBJ2-1; 13 nucleotides match TRBD2. The CDR3 totals 16 residues. V lost 4 bases and J lost 4; bases outside the gene matches: 4. The CDR3: CASSSQGLAGYNEQFF. The CDR3 region has the DNA TGTGCCAGCAGTTCACAGGGACTAGCGGGATACAATGAGCAGTTCTTC.

This clonotype was picked up a small number of times. V is TRBV12-3 or TRBV12-4 and J is TRBJ2-2, with TRBD2 identical over 7 bases. This CDR3 has 13 residues. V lost 6 bases, J lost 6 bases, and 4 bases stayed unmatched. Here the CDR3 reads CASSRGVAGELFF. DNA for the CDR3: TGTGCCAGCAGCCGGGGGGTAGCCGGGGAGCTGTTTTTT.

V is TRBV20-1 and J is TRBJ1-1; 8 bases fit TRBD1. With V trimmed by 5 bases and J by 5 bases, 7 bases remained unmatched. The CDR3 runs to 13 residues. Germline CDR1 is DFQATT and CDR2 is SNEGSKA (reference sequence). The CDR3 DNA follows: TGCAGTGCTCCGGGACAGGAGCCTACTGAAGCTTTCTTT. This translates into CSAPGQEPTEAFF.

V usage is TRBV3-1 and J usage is TRBJ2-2, with 8 nucleotides matching TRBD1. J gave up 7 bases and V 5 bases, and 9 bases lay outside the gene matches. Germline CDR1 and CDR2: LGHDT and YNNKEL (reference sequence). The CDR3 runs to 15 residues. DNA of the CDR3: TGTGCCAGCAGCACCCGGACAGGGAATCTCGGGGAGCTGTTTTTT. It yields the protein CASSTRTGNLGELFF.

This clonotype has just a few counts. V gene TRBV24-1 combines with J gene TRBJ2-2, with D tentatively TRBD1 (6 bases). V was clipped by 6 bases and J by 1 base, with 23 bases between them. The CDR3 length is 19 residues. CDR1 is KGHDR, CDR2 SFDVKD, per germline. This CDR3 reads CATSNHLGTPPWNTGELFF. DNA for the CDR3: TGTGCCACCAGTAACCATCTCGGGACACCACCCTGGAACACCGGGGAGCTGTTTTTT.

The chain employs TRBV2 and TRBJ2-2; D is tentatively TRBD1 or TRBD2 (5 bases each). With 9 bases removed from V and 2 bases from J, the gap between germline ends came to 13 bases. The V gene's germline CDR1 is SNHLY and CDR2 FYNNEI. The CDR3 has 14 amino acids. In DNA, the CDR3 is TGTGCCAGTGGGACCGGACGAAACACCGGGGAGCTGTTTTTT. As protein: CASGTGRNTGELFF.

The V gene is TRBV7-6, the J gene TRBJ2-6; 8 nucleotides align to TRBD1. The ends lost 4 bases at V and 0 bases at J; junction bases unmatched: 5. Germline V gene sequence: CDR1 SGHVS, CDR2 FNYEAQ. CDR3 size: 17 residues. Here the CDR3 reads CASSSGGSPSGANVLTF. As DNA, the CDR3 is TGTGCCAGCAGCTCAGGGGGCTCCCCCTCTGGGGCCAACGTCCTGACTTTC.

This chain joins TRBV7-2 and TRBJ1-1; unclear D gene. CDR3 length: 15 amino acids. Germline V CDR1 and CDR2: SGHTA, FQGNSA. V gave up 6 bases and J gave up 1 base, with 15 bases separating them. In DNA form, the CDR3 reads TGTGCCAGCAGTCAAAGAGGAGGAAGGAACACTGAAGCTTTCTTT. This gives the protein CASSQRGGRNTEAFF.

This clonotype was detected only a few times. The gene calls are TRBV12-3 or TRBV12-4 and TRBJ1-2; 7 bases agree with TRBD1. This CDR3 is 16 amino acids long. Trimming cost V 6 bases and J 4 bases; bases outside gene matches: 14. The CDR3 DNA is TGTGCCAGCAGCAGGAGCAACCGGGACAGACGCTATGGCTACACCTTC. Protein product: CASSRSNRDRRYGYTF.

This clonotype was seen a handful of times. V and J are TRBV5-1 and TRBJ1-1; D is unresolved. Trimming removed 0 bases at V and 7 bases at J, with 13 bases between. In germline, CDR1 is SGHRS, CDR2 YFSETQ. The CDR3 has 14 residues. DNA of the CDR3: TGCGCCAGCAGCTTGGATCAAGACCTCGGTGAAGCTTTCTTT. Protein: CASSLDQDLGEAFF.

The genes are TRBV7-2 and TRBJ1-2; 8 bases match TRBD1. Germline assignment: CDR1 SGHTA and CDR2 FQGNSA. J was trimmed by 4 bases and V by 5 bases; bases with no gene match: 9. CDR3 size: 15 residues. Here the CDR3 reads CASSLDRGKAYGYTF. CDR3 DNA: TGTGCCAGCAGCCTCGACAGGGGAAAAGCCTATGGCTACACCTTC.

This clonotype was picked up a small number of times. The chain has TRBV10-3 and TRBJ2-7; no clear D gene. The length of the CDR3 is 13 residues. In germline, CDR1 is ENHRY, CDR2 SYGVKD. Deletions cut 6 bases from V and 0 bases from J, with 9 bases between. The CDR3 spells CAISTSSSYEQYF. The CDR3 coding sequence is TGTGCCATCAGCACATCAAGCTCCTACGAGCAGTACTTC.

The J gene is TRBJ1-3, the V gene TRBV30, with unresolved D. The V gene's germline CDR1 is GTSNPN and CDR2 SVGIG (reference sequence). The V and J ends lost 3 bases and 2 bases respectively, with 11 bases between them. This CDR3 has 14 residues. The CDR3 loop is CAWSPGVPGNTIYF. The DNA for the CDR3 is TGTGCCTGGAGCCCCGGAGTACCTGGAAACACCATATATTTT.

This clonotype was observed many times. The rearrangement uses TRBV15 and TRBJ1-1; 7 bases match TRBD1. The CDR3 is made up of 16 amino acids. V dropped 5 bases and J dropped 0; count of bases not matched to a gene: 9. Germline loops: CDR1 LNHNV, CDR2 YYDKDF (reference sequence). CDR3 sequence: CATSYRTGGLNTEAFF. The CDR3 DNA follows: TGTGCCACCAGCTACAGGACAGGTGGCCTGAACACTGAAGCTTTCTTT.

Of note for this clonotype: At one boundary the junction diverges from the germline segment, which might be a read error. The chain carries TRBV7-6 and TRBJ2-1, with 8 bases identical to TRBD2. Germline-derived CDR1 and CDR2 are SGHVS and FNYEAQ. This CDR3 is 18 amino acids long. The CDR3 DNA is TGTGCCAGCATCTTACCTTTGGGCGGGAGGTCCCTTAGCAATGAGCAGTTCTTC. Its translation is CASILPLGGRSLSNEQFF.

The chain joins TRBV16 to TRBJ1-2; weak D call: TRBD1 (5 bases). Trimming pared 1 base from V and 4 bases from J, leaving 7 bases between. Germline V gene data show CDR1 as KGHSY and CDR2 as FQNENV. CDR3 size: 13 residues. The CDR3 nucleotides are TGTGCCAGCAGCCAATTCAGGGCCTATGGCTACACCTTC. It translates to CASSQFRAYGYTF.

The table lists this clonotype with many counts. The chain is built from TRBV4-3 and TRBJ2-7; 13 bases fit TRBD2. The CDR3 spans 15 residues. J was trimmed by 2 bases and V by 3 bases; bases with no gene match: 1. Germline V gives CDR1 LGHNA, CDR2 YSLEER. This CDR3 is CASSQGTSGTYEQYF. The CDR3 coding sequence is TGCGCCAGCAGCCAGGGGACTAGCGGGACCTACGAGCAGTACTTC.

This clonotype was detected many times. The chain carries TRBV10-3 and TRBJ2-7, with D possibly matching TRBD2 (5 bases). V lost 11 bases to trimming and J lost 2 bases, with 16 bases between them. The germline gives CDR1 ENHRY, CDR2 SYGVKD. The CDR3 consists of 13 residues. CDR3 amino acids: CAGGDGTPYEQYF. CDR3 DNA: TGTGCCGGAGGTGATGGCACTCCCTACGAGCAGTACTTC.

This clonotype was seen only a few times. The chain links TRBV4-2 to TRBJ2-1; 12 nucleotides agree with TRBD2. The V gene end was trimmed by 4 bases and the J gene end by 7 bases; junction bases not matched to a gene: 14. Germline V lookup: CDR1 LGHNA, CDR2 YNFKEQ. The CDR3 has 18 amino acids. The DNA for the CDR3 is TGTGCCAGCAGCCCCCGAGGGGCTAGCGGGGGGGCTCCGAATGAGCAGTTCTTC. It yields the protein CASSPRGASGGAPNEQFF.